This T cell receptor (beta chain) emerged from a study of graft-versus-host responses after intestinal transplantation. On the study more broadly: All recipients got anti-thymocyte globulin induction, then tacrolimus and steroids for roughly three years.

Study outcomes and limitations: When patients had graft-donor T cell macrochimerism, their allografts held high graft-versus-host to host-versus-graft clonal ratios. An association linked early post-transplant HvG declines with peak circulating GvH clone levels. GvH clones appeared in recipient marrow, some first in ileum or blood.

Sequencing used immunoSEQ multiplex PCR; TCRdb keeps in-frame clones, though not all of them. The table lists 30,000 to 50,000 clones, 90% to 95% of them singletons. The CDR3 runs to 17 residues. V gave up 0 bases and J gave up 0 bases, with 12 bases separating them. Germline lookup yields CDR1 SGHRS and CDR2 YFSETQ. Only one count was recorded for this clone. The antigen remains unidentified. The rearrangement joins TRBV5-1 to TRBJ2-2; either TRBD1 or TRBD2 may supply D (5 bases each). This specimen consisted of unstimulated CD8+ T cells sorted from spleen or lymph node cells, obtained before transplant. This receptor was obtained from a human donor who was the organ donor for an intestinal transplant. CDR3 protein: CASSLEIGTANTGELFF. Written as DNA, the CDR3 is TGCGCCAGCAGCTTGGAGATCGGGACGGCGAACACCGGGGAGCTGTTTTTT.